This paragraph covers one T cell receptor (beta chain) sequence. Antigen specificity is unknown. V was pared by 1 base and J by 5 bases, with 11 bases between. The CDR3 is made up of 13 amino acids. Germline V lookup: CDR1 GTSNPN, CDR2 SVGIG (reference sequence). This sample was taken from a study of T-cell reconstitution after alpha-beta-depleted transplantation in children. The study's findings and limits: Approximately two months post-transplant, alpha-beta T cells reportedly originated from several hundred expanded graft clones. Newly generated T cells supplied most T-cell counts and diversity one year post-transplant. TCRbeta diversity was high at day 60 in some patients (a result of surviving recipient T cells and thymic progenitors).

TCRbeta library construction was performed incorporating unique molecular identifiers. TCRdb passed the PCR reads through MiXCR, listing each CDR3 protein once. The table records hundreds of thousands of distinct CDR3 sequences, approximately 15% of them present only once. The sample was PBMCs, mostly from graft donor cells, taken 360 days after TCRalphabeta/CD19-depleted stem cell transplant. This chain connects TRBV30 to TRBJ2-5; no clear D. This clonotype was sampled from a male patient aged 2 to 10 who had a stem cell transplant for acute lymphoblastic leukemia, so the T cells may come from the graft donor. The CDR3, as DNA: TGTGCCTGGAGTGAAGGGTCCCAGGAGACCCAGTACTTC. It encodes CAWSEGSQETQYF.